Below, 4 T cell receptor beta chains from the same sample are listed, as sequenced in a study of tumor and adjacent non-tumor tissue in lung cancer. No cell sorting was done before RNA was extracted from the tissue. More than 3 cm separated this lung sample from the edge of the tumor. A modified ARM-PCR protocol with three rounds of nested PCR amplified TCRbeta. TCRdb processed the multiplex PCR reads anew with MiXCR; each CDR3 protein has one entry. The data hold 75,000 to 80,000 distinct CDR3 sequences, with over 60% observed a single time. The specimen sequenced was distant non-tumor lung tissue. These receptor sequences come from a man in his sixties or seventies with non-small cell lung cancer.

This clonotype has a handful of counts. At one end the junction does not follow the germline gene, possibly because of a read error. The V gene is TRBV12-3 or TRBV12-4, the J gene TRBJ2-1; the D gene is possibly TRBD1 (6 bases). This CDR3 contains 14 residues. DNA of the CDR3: TGTGCCAGCAGTTTAGAACAGGGCTACAATAAGCAGTTCTTC. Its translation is CASSLEQGYNKQFF.

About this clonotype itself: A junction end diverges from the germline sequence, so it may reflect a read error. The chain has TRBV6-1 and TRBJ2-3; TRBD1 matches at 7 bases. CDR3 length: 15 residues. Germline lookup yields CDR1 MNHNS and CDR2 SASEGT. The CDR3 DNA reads TGTGCCAGCAGAGAAGTACAGGGGTCGCCAGATACGCAGTATTTT. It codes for CASREVQGSPDTQYF.

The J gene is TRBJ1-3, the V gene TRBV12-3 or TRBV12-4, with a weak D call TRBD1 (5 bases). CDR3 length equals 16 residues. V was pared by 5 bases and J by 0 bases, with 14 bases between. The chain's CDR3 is CASSRQGANSGNTIYF. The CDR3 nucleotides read TGTGCCAGCAGTCGACAAGGGGCGAACTCTGGAAACACCATATATTTT.

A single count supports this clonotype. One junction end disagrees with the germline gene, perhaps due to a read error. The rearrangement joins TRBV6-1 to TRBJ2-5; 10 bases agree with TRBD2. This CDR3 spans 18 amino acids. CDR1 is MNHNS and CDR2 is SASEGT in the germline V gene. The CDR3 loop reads CSSSEDGTSEGARETQYF. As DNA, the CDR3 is TGTTCCAGCAGTGAAGACGGGACTAGCGAGGGGGCGAGGGAGACCCAGTATTTC.